This TCR beta chain appears in the sequencing data of a study of blood T cell repertoires in COVID-19. This clone is a singleton in its sample. CDR3 length: 16 residues. V lost 4 bases and J lost 6; bases outside the gene matches: 11. Looked up from germline, CDR1 is KGHDR and CDR2 is SFDVKD. Some clones are missing from TCRdb's copy, which holds only in-frame ones; the method was immunoSEQ multiplex PCR. This table has some 150,000 clones, 82% appearing once. Sequences were obtained from peripheral blood. This chain uses TRBV24-1 with TRBJ2-3; 8 nucleotides agree with TRBD2. The receptor was derived from a woman aged 70-85 years with acute or convalescent COVID-19. CDR3 in amino acids: CATSDQSRGGSDTQYF. The CDR3 coding sequence is TGTGCCACCAGTGACCAATCTCGGGGGGGCTCGGATACGCAGTATTTT.